The source of this TCR beta chain is a study of control samples from healthy donors and cancer patients. The germline gives CDR1 SGHTA, CDR2 FQGNSA. V lost 1 base and J 5 bases, leaving 8 bases between the germline ends. This CDR3 has 13 residues. Sequencing used immunoSEQ multiplex PCR; TCRdb keeps in-frame clones, though not all of them. This table has some 130,000 clones, just under 95% appearing once. Sequencing was done on a sample of blood. The V gene is TRBV7-2, the J gene TRBJ1-2, with D hard to call. This clonotype originated in a man younger than 35 in good health. CDR3: CASSLEAEYGYTF. The DNA for the CDR3 is TGTGCCAGCAGCTTAGAGGCGGAGTATGGCTACACCTTC.